This passage covers 4 T cell receptor beta chains from one sample sequenced in a study of blood T cells in healthy people across ages. Through a sample-barcoded 5' primer and a J-beta primer mix, a second PCR was run for roughly 6 to 11 cycles. TCRdb reprocessed the 5' RACE reads via MiXCR and lists one record per CDR3 protein. The table records approximately 780,000 distinct CDR3 sequences, around 25% of them present only once. These data were also reused for a study on T cells of mothers and their children.

Sequencing was carried out using blood. These receptors came from a boy aged 5-17 years in good health.

The rearrangement joins TRBV7-9 to TRBJ2-4; no firm D call. CDR1 and CDR2 from the germline V gene are SEHNR and FQNEAQ (reference sequence). V was clipped by 4 bases and J by 0 bases, with 10 bases between them. The CDR3 loop spans 15 amino acids. CDR3 sequence (DNA): TGTGCCAGCAGCTCCCCTGTACTAGCCAAAAACATTCAGTACTTC. Translation: CASSSPVLAKNIQYF.

The chain links TRBV20-1 to TRBJ2-4, with 8 bases aligning to TRBD2. The ends lost 3 bases at V and 1 base at J; junction bases unmatched: 2. The CDR3 spans 14 residues. The germline V gene has CDR1 DFQATT and CDR2 SNEGSKA (reference sequence). The CDR3 is CSASGGAAKNIQYF. The CDR3 region has the DNA TGCAGTGCTAGCGGGGGGGCGGCCAAAAACATTCAGTACTTC.

This clonotype has just a few counts. The J gene is TRBJ1-1, the V gene TRBV28, with 8 bases fitting TRBD1. This CDR3 comprises 16 residues. With V trimmed by 5 bases and J by 3 bases, 11 bases remained unmatched. Per germline, CDR1 MDHEN and CDR2 SYDVKM. DNA for the CDR3: TGTGCCAGCAGTCCAATCGGACAGGGTATGGACACTGAAGCTTTCTTT. Amino acid sequence: CASSPIGQGMDTEAFF.

This sequence joins TRBV12-5 and TRBJ2-2; TRBD1 might be the D (7 bases). This CDR3 comprises 14 residues. CDR1 is LGHNT and CDR2 is FRNRAP in the germline V gene. V shed 6 bases and J shed 4 bases, with 12 bases lying between them. The CDR3 sequence is CASGEGAVTGELFF. The CDR3, as DNA: TGTGCTAGTGGGGAGGGGGCCGTCACCGGGGAGCTGTTTTTT.